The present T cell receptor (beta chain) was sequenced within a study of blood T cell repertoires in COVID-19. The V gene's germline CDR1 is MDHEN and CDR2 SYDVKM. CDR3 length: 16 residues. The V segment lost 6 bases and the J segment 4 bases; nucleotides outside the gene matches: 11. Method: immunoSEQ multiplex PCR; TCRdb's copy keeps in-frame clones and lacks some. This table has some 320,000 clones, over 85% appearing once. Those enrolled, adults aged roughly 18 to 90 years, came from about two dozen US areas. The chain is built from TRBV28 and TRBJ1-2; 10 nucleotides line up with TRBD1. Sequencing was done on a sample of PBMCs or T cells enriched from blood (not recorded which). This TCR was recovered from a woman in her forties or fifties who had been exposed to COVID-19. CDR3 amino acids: CASRPPSRDRGYGYTF. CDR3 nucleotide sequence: TGTGCCAGCAGACCGCCTTCCCGGGACAGGGGCTATGGCTACACCTTC.